A single sample gave rise to the 18 T cell receptor beta chains below, sequenced in a study of radiotherapy plus CTLA-4 blockade in lung cancer. TCRdb's table, derived via immunoSEQ multiplex PCR, lists solely in-frame clones and lacks some. In the table there are over 100,000 clones, approximately 77% of which are singletons. The sequenced sample was peripheral blood, obtained from a patient treated with radiotherapy plus ipilimumab. The receptors were sampled from a human donor with non-small cell lung cancer that progressed on radiotherapy plus ipilimumab. Some clones in this sample may be carry-over from other donors' samples.

This clone was counted a few times. The J gene is TRBJ1-6, the V gene TRBV6-6; no definite D call. CDR3 length: 15 amino acids. V lost 0 bases to trimming and J lost 6 bases, with 9 bases between them. Germline V gene lookup returns CDR1 MNHNY and CDR2 SVGAGI (reference sequence). The CDR3 DNA sequence: TGTGCCAGCAGTTACTCAGGGAATGGTAATTCACCCCTCCACTTT. It encodes CASSYSGNGNSPLHF.

The gene calls are TRBV9 and TRBJ2-3; D might be TRBD1 (6 bases). The V gene lost 0 bases and the J gene lost 4 bases, with 9 bases spanning the gap. The germline V gene encodes CDR1 SGDLS and CDR2 YYNGEE. The CDR3 has 14 residues. The CDR3 sequence: CASSVVGAADTQYF. CDR3 nucleotide sequence: TGTGCCAGCAGCGTAGTGGGGGCGGCAGATACGCAGTATTTT.

This chain joins TRBV7-8 and TRBJ2-5, with 11 bases lining up with TRBD2. The ends lost 1 base at V and 4 bases at J; junction bases unmatched: 14. The CDR3 covers 19 residues. Looked up from germline, CDR1 is SGHVS and CDR2 is FQNEAQ. The DNA for the CDR3 is TGTGCCAGCAGCTTAGAATCCCTAGCGGGGGGTAGCGGAGGAGAGACCCAGTACTTC. It translates to CASSLESLAGGSGGETQYF. The full variable domain, rest sourced from reference TRBV7-8 and TRBJ2-5, is GAGVSQSPRYKVAKRGQDVALRCDPISGHVSLFWYQQALGQGPEFLTYFQNEAQLDKSGLPSDRFFAERPEGSVSTLKIQRTQQEDSAVYLCASSLESLAGGSGGETQYFGPGTRLLVL.

The chain is built from TRBV6-1 and TRBJ1-4, with 7 bases aligning to TRBD1. CDR3 size: 14 residues. Per germline, CDR1 MNHNS and CDR2 SASEGT. V shed 6 bases and J 2 bases; nucleotides not matched to a gene: 3. The CDR3 loop reads CASRETGTNEKLFF. CDR3 nucleotides: TGTGCCAGCAGGGAGACAGGGACTAATGAAAAACTGTTTTTT.

This chain links TRBV7-6 with TRBJ2-1; D might be TRBD1 or TRBD2, each matching 5 bases. The V gene's germline CDR1 is SGHVS and CDR2 FNYEAQ. This CDR3 spans 15 amino acids. Trimming cost V 6 bases and J 0 bases, with 12 bases left between them. CDR3 sequence reads: CASSSGTSSYNEQFF. The CDR3 nucleotides are TGTGCCAGCAGTTCCGGGACCAGCTCCTACAATGAGCAGTTCTTC.

In its sample, this clone was seen a few times. V gene TRBV6-6 combines with J gene TRBJ2-7; D ambiguous. From germline, CDR1 is MNHNY and CDR2 SVGAGI (reference sequence). Trimming removed 0 bases at V and 5 bases at J, with 5 bases between. This CDR3 spans 12 amino acids. The CDR3 sequence is CASSYSLNEQYF. CDR3 DNA: TGTGCCAGCAGTTACTCGCTCAACGAGCAGTACTTC.

The CDR3 sequence: CASSRDRDTEAFF. The CDR3 region has the DNA TGTGCCAGCAGTAGGGACAGGGACACTGAAGCTTTCTTT. The genes are TRBV6-4 and TRBJ1-1, with 9 bases fitting TRBD1. With V trimmed by 5 bases and J by 3 bases, 1 base remained unmatched. There are 13 residues in the CDR3. The germline V gene encodes CDR1 MRHNA and CDR2 SNTAGT.

This chain connects TRBV5-1 to TRBJ1-1; TRBD1 aligns across 10 bases. This CDR3 is 17 amino acids long. The V segment lost 3 bases and the J segment 0 bases; nucleotides outside the gene matches: 8. Germline CDR1 and CDR2: SGHRS and YFSETQ. CDR3 amino acids: CASSWETGGTMNTEAFF. The CDR3 region has the DNA TGCGCCAGCAGCTGGGAGACAGGGGGCACCATGAACACTGAAGCTTTCTTT.

As concerns this clone: A read error may produce the germline difference seen at one junction end. This sample also contains other DNA sequences that code for the same CDR3. This rearrangement joins TRBV5-4 to TRBJ2-3, with 7 bases aligning to TRBD1. Germline-derived CDR1 and CDR2 are SGHNT and YYREEE (reference sequence). This CDR3 region has 14 residues. DNA of the CDR3: TGCGCCAGCAGCTCTACCTCCAGGGGGGATACGCAGTATTTT. It specifies CASSSTSRGDTQYF.

CDR3 nucleotide sequence: TGTGCCAGCAGTTTTGGGGTTGGGGCCCACGAGCAGTACTTC. Its translation is CASSFGVGAHEQYF. The chain has TRBV27 and TRBJ2-7, with D possibly being TRBD1 (5 bases). CDR3 size: 14 residues. CDR1 and CDR2 from the germline V gene are MNHEY and SMNVEV (reference sequence). Trimming removed 3 bases from V and 5 bases from J, with 14 bases in between.

The V and J genes are TRBV11-2 and TRBJ1-3; D is perhaps TRBD1 (6 bases). Trimming took 3 bases from V and 0 from J, leaving 15 bases between them. The germline CDR1 and CDR2 sequences are SGHAT and FQNNGV. This CDR3 region has 17 residues. The CDR3, as DNA: TGTGCCAGCAGCTTTCGGGGATTGGACAGCTCTGGAAACACCATATATTTT. Protein sequence: CASSFRGLDSSGNTIYF.

The count of this clone is one. J is TRBJ1-2 and V is TRBV6-6; 9 bases are shared with TRBD1. With 4 bases clipped from V and 5 bases from J, the junction kept 8 bases outside the gene matches. The V gene's germline CDR1 is MNHNY and CDR2 SVGAGI (reference sequence). The CDR3 extends over 15 amino acids. The CDR3 bases are TGTGCCAGCAGTTCTACAGGGGGCGCGTGGTATGGCTACACCTTC. As protein: CASSSTGGAWYGYTF.

This chain connects TRBV4-3 to TRBJ1-2, with 8 bases that match TRBD1. V shed 1 base, J shed 2 bases, and the junction held 3 bases outside the gene matches. In germline, CDR1 is LGHNA, CDR2 YSLEER. CDR3 length: 15 amino acids. CDR3 region: CASSQGHRGNYGYTF. CDR3 DNA sequence: TGCGCCAGCAGCCAAGGACACAGGGGGAACTATGGCTACACCTTC.

The chain uses TRBV12-5 and TRBJ2-3; maybe TRBD2 (5 bases). CDR3 length: 14 residues. Deletions cut 2 bases from V and 4 bases from J, with 10 bases between. Germline V gene lookup returns CDR1 LGHNT and CDR2 FRNRAP. DNA for the CDR3: TGTGCTAGTGGTTTGAATTCGGGATCAGATACGCAGTATTTT. It translates to CASGLNSGSDTQYF.

The chain uses TRBV6-5 and TRBJ2-1; no clear D gene. The CDR3 contains 15 residues. Germline CDR1 is MNHEY and CDR2 is SVGAGI. V lost 2 bases to trimming and J lost 2 bases, with 10 bases between them. Written as DNA, the CDR3 is TGTGCCAGCAGTTACGGGATAGGGACCTACAATGAGCAGTTCTTC. This translates into CASSYGIGTYNEQFF.

About this clone itself: The conserved phenylalanine or tryptophan normally closing the CDR3 is absent here, so this likely arose from a read error. The genes are TRBV2 and TRBJ1-1, with TRBD1 identical over 7 bases. This CDR3 contains 16 residues. J lost 2 bases, V lost 1 base, and 7 bases had no gene match. Germline CDR1 SNHLY, CDR2 FYNNEI. The CDR3 loop is CASSEGDRSVNTEAFL. The CDR3 coding sequence is TGTGCCAGCAGTGAAGGGGACAGAAGCGTTAACACTGAAGCTTTCCTT.

This chain links TRBV18 with TRBJ2-2; 9 nucleotides agree with TRBD1. The V and J ends lost 2 bases and 7 bases, in that order; junction bases with no gene match: 8. Germline V gene sequence: CDR1 KGHSH, CDR2 LQKENI. This CDR3 is built from 16 residues. This CDR3 is CASSPTGGGIDGELFF. The CDR3 DNA reads as TGTGCCAGCTCACCAACAGGGGGCGGAATTGACGGGGAGCTGTTTTTT.

The chain links TRBV2 to TRBJ2-6; D might be TRBD2 (6 bases). The germline V gene encodes CDR1 SNHLY and CDR2 FYNNEI. This CDR3 spans 18 amino acids. V was shortened by 6 bases and J by 2 bases, with 20 bases between the two germline ends. CDR3 amino acids: CASRPSPGLTTGANVLTF. The CDR3 DNA reads as TGTGCCAGCAGGCCATCACCGGGACTCACAACTGGGGCCAACGTCCTGACTTTC.